This T cell receptor beta chain came from a study of T cells in Graves' hyperthyroidism and ophthalmopathy. The overall study: At the time of initial diagnosis and before any treatment, peripheral blood was collected.

Subjects aged 18 to 65 presented with newly diagnosed hyperthyroidism of less than 2 months' duration. Pregnant or lactating patients were excluded, as were those with uncontrolled infection or other autoimmune disease. RNA transcripts served as the template for amplifying TCR beta CDR3 regions. TCR CDR3 regions were first amplified by RT-PCR with HTBI primers. TCRdb called the multiplex PCR reads again in MiXCR, with one record for every CDR3 protein. The repertoire consists of roughly 380,000 distinct CDR3 sequences, with approximately 13% occurring once and the leading ten covering less than 25%. The V gene's germline CDR1 is MNHNS and CDR2 SASEGT. The CDR3 totals 13 residues. The V and J ends lost 5 bases and 4 bases respectively, with 11 bases between them. This clonotype was picked up many times. Its target is not known. Whole-study results and caveats: Peripheral blood also featured most of the thyroid clonotypes expanded above 0.001.

The sequenced material came from blood. The chain carries TRBV6-1 and TRBJ1-1; D uncertain. The TCR sequence derives from a man under 40 with Graves' hyperthyroidism that later progressed to Graves' ophthalmopathy. CDR3 coding DNA: TGTGCCAGCAGTTACGGGGAGGGCACTGAAGCTTTCTTT. It specifies CASSYGEGTEAFF.